This T cell receptor beta chain is from a study of response to subunit inactivated influenza vaccine. TCRdb recomputed calls from the RT-PCR reads with MiXCR, one row per CDR3 protein. Here the sample spans hundreds of thousands of distinct CDR3 sequences, about 25% being singletons. This clonotype was seen more than once but under ten times. Antigen unknown. Trimming took off 4 bases at V and 10 bases at J, with 11 bases between the two ends. Germline CDR1 LGHDT, CDR2 YNNKEL (reference sequence). The CDR3 has 12 residues. The study's findings and limits: Authors suggested few new T cells are recruited by each seasonal influenza vaccination.

This material consisted of CD4+ T cells sorted from PBMCs, taken 5 days after vaccination. The J gene is TRBJ2-1, the V gene TRBV3-1; either TRBD1 or TRBD2 may supply D (5 bases each). The receptor comes from a man aged 50-59 years who received an inactivated influenza vaccine. CDR3 protein: CASSPTRGEQFF. In DNA, the CDR3 is TGTGCCAGCAGCCCCACCCGGGGCGAGCAGTTCTTC.